A single T cell receptor beta chain is shown here with its context. Its cognate antigen is unknown. The data were taken from a study of cytomegalovirus exposure and HLA in healthy donors. Findings and caveats of the study: One variant, a missense change in DCLRE1C, was linked in a later analysis to TCR beta V- and J-gene trimming. Using the classifier, cytomegalovirus status was reportedly diagnosed with high specificity and sensitivity.

When sampled, the donors appeared nominally healthy, though they likely had unrecorded immune exposures. The PCR was carried out with 60 Vbeta primers and 13 Jbeta primers. Sequenced by immunoSEQ multiplex PCR; TCRdb stores in-frame clones only, minus some. Among around 180,000 clones, about 76% were seen once, and the ten largest hold approximately 1.4%. Looked up from germline, CDR1 is SGHTA and CDR2 is FQGNSA. Trimming left V 3 bases short and J 1 base short, with 13 bases between. The CDR3 covers 16 residues. The clonotype was recovered from a woman between 45 and 65 years old in good health and CMV-seronegative. The specimen sequenced was PBMCs. The V and J genes are TRBV7-2 and TRBJ1-5; D is unclear. The CDR3 reads CASSFTSRPSNQPQHF. The CDR3 bases are TGTGCCAGCAGCTTCACATCCAGGCCGAGCAATCAGCCCCAGCATTTT.